These 13 T cell receptor beta chains were all obtained from the same sample, sequenced in a study of cytomegalovirus exposure and HLA in healthy donors. PCR amplification relied on 60 Vbeta primers (plus 13 Jbeta primers). Sequencing used immunoSEQ multiplex PCR; TCRdb keeps in-frame clones, though not all of them. Altogether 70,000 to 80,000 clones are present, around 82% being singletons, with the ten largest covering 1.9%. Sequenced: PBMCs. The receptor set was obtained from a man between 18 and 29 years old in good health and CMV-seronegative.

The chain recombines TRBV4-1 with TRBJ1-1, with a tentative D call TRBD1 (5 bases). Trimming pared 0 bases from V and 1 base from J, leaving 15 bases between. This CDR3 is 17 amino acids long. Germline lookup yields CDR1 MGHRA and CDR2 YSYEKL. The CDR3 DNA reads TGCGCCAGCAGCCAAGATCTCTGGGGCAGGGAGAACACTGAAGCTTTCTTT. Translating gives CASSQDLWGRENTEAFF.

V is TRBV28 and J is TRBJ2-3; 7 nucleotides match TRBD2. Trimming at V came to 3 bases and at J to 6 bases, leaving 3 bases not matched to a gene. The CDR3 sequence is 13 residues long. In germline, CDR1 is MDHEN, CDR2 SYDVKM. In nucleotides, the CDR3 is TGTGCCAGCAGTTTTGGGGGGGTTGATACGCAGTATTTT. Its protein is CASSFGGVDTQYF.

The rearrangement uses TRBV10-3 and TRBJ1-1; 7 bases align to TRBD1. The CDR3 length is 16 residues. In germline, CDR1 is ENHRY, CDR2 SYGVKD. The ends lost 0 bases at V and 0 bases at J; junction bases unmatched: 4. The CDR3 bases are TGTGCCATCAGTGAGTCGGGACAGAAAATGAACACTGAAGCTTTCTTT. This translates into CAISESGQKMNTEAFF.

This clone was detected a few times. This chain uses TRBV14 with TRBJ2-5; D is unresolved. This CDR3 spans 15 amino acids. Germline loops: CDR1 SGHDN, CDR2 FVKESK. Trimming took 0 bases from V and 0 from J, leaving 8 bases between them. In nucleotides, the CDR3 is TGTGCCAGCAGCCAAGACAGACACCACCAAGAGACCCAGTACTTC. It encodes CASSQDRHHQETQYF.

Written as DNA, the CDR3 is TGTGCCAGCAGCTTTCTAGCGGAAAACACAGATACGCAGTATTTT. Translating it yields CASSFLAENTDTQYF. V and J are TRBV7-3 and TRBJ2-3, with 7 bases aligning to TRBD2. The CDR3 is made up of 15 amino acids. The germline V gene has CDR1 SGHTA and CDR2 FQGTGA. After removal of 3 bases from V and 2 bases from J, the junction contained 5 bases not matched to a gene. Full variable domain (missing parts from reference TRBV7-3 and TRBJ2-3): GAGVSQTPSNKVTEKGKYVELRCDPISGHTALYWYRQSLGQGPEFLIYFQGTGAADDSGLPNDRFFAVRPEGSVSTLKIQRTERGDSAVYLCASSFLAENTDTQYFGPGTRLTVL.

This clone appeared once. The V call is TRBV21-1, the J call TRBJ2-1; TRBD2 is taken as the D call from the table, unchecked against the DNA. TRBV21-1 is a pseudogene locus. The CDR3 length is 15 residues. The CDR3 DNA reads TGTGCCAGCAACACCCCAGGGACTAGTAACAATGAGCAGTTCTTC. Translated, it gives CASNTPGTSNNEQFF.

V is TRBV11-3 and J is TRBJ2-7, with 7 bases that match TRBD1. Germline V gene data show CDR1 as SGHNT and CDR2 as YENEEA. V lost 3 bases to trimming and J lost 3 bases; unmatched junction nucleotides: 8. The CDR3 covers 15 residues. The CDR3 DNA reads TGTGCCAGCAGCTTTAAGGGGGCTAACATCTACGAGCAGTACTTC. Amino acids: CASSFKGANIYEQYF.

The chain uses TRBV19 and TRBJ1-5; D gene ambiguous. Germline CDR1 is LNHDA and CDR2 is SQIVND (reference sequence). This CDR3 is 17 amino acids long. V was clipped by 3 bases and J by 1 base, with 16 bases between them. CDR3 bases: TGTGCCAGTAGTATCCTGCTGGGCGGAGGGAGCAATCAGCCCCAGCATTTT. Protein sequence: CASSILLGGGSNQPQHF.

The chain joins TRBV28 to TRBJ1-6; 8 bases fit TRBD1. This CDR3 has 15 amino acids. Germline CDR1 is MDHEN and CDR2 is SYDVKM. The V and J ends lost 8 bases and 6 bases, in that order; junction bases with no gene match: 9. As DNA, the CDR3 is TGTGCCAGCGGAGGCGACAGGGGTAGTAATTCACCCCTCCACTTT. It yields the protein CASGGDRGSNSPLHF.

This sequence joins TRBV19 and TRBJ2-5, with TRBD2 identical over 12 bases. Germline CDR1 and CDR2: LNHDA and SQIVND (reference sequence). Losses at the gene ends were 2 bases for V and 0 bases for J; bases not matched to a gene: 7. CDR3 size: 18 residues. The CDR3 loop reads CASSITTGLAGYQETQYF. The CDR3 nucleotides are TGTGCCAGTAGTATAACGACTGGACTAGCGGGATACCAAGAGACCCAGTACTTC.

CDR3 sequence (DNA): TGTGCCAGCAGCCAGACTAGCGGGGGAACCACCTACGAGCAGTACTTC. As protein: CASSQTSGGTTYEQYF. The chain joins TRBV7-2 to TRBJ2-7, with 12 bases aligning to TRBD2. V gave up 5 bases and J gave up 2 bases; unmatched junction bases: 7. The CDR3 loop spans 16 amino acids. Germline V lookup: CDR1 SGHTA, CDR2 FQGNSA.

The chain links TRBV5-1 to TRBJ2-7; TRBD1 might be the D (5 bases). The V gene's germline CDR1 is SGHRS and CDR2 YFSETQ. V was shortened by 0 bases and J by 2 bases, with 15 bases between the two germline ends. This CDR3 is built from 16 residues. The DNA of the CDR3 is TGCGCCAGCAGCTTGGACATAGCCCAGGGCACCTACGAGCAGTACTTC. Translating it yields CASSLDIAQGTYEQYF.

This chain joins TRBV7-9 and TRBJ2-1; 7 bases line up with TRBD2. Trimming took 0 bases from V and 0 from J; bases not matched to a gene: 2. The germline CDR1 and CDR2 sequences are SEHNR and FQNEAQ (reference sequence). The CDR3 length is 16 residues. The CDR3 bases are TGTGCCAGCAGCTTAGCCCGCGGGGGCTCCTACAATGAGCAGTTCTTC. Its translation: CASSLARGGSYNEQFF. The full variable domain, rest sourced from reference TRBV7-9 and TRBJ2-1, is DTGVSQNPRHKITKRGQNVTFRCDPISEHNRLYWYRQTLGQGPEFLTYFQNEAQLEKSRLLSDRFSAERPKGSFSTLEIQRTEQGDSAMYLCASSLARGGSYNEQFFGPGTRLTVL.